This TCR beta chain was documented in a study of cytomegalovirus exposure and HLA in healthy donors. General study results and limits: A later analysis linked a missense variant in DCLRE1C to the trimming of TCR beta V and J genes.

Germline-derived CDR1 and CDR2 are MGHRA and YSYEKL. The CDR3 loop spans 14 amino acids. The V end lost 0 bases, the J end lost 4 bases, and 9 bases lay between the germline ends. In the PCR, 60 Vbeta and 13 Jbeta primers were used. The method was immunoSEQ multiplex PCR; TCRdb's version includes in-frame clones alone and lacks a portion of them. The sample lists some 240,000 clones, around 73% seen once, with approximately 3.9% in the top ten. This clone was counted only a few times. The target antigen is unknown. Specimen: PBMCs. This receptor was identified in a male donor in good health and CMV-seronegative. J is TRBJ1-1 and V is TRBV4-1; D is uncertain. In DNA, the CDR3 is TGCGCCAGCAGCCAAGATACGGTTTCCACTGAAGCTTTCTTT. Translated, it gives CASSQDTVSTEAFF.